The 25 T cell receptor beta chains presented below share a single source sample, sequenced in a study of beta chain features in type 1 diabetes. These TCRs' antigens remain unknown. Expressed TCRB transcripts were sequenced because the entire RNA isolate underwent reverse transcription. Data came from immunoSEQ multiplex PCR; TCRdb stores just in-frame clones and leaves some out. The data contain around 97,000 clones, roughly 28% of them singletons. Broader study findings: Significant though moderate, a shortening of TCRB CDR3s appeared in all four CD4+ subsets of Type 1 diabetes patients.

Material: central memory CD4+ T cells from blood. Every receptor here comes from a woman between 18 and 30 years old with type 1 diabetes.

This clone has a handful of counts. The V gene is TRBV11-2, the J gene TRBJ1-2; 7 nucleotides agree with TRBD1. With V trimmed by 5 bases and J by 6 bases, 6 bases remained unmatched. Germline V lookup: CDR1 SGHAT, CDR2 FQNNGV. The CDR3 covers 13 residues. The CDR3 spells CASSRDSKDGYTF. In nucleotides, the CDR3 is TGTGCCAGCAGCAGGGACAGCAAGGATGGCTACACCTTC. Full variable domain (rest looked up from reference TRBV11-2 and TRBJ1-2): EAGVAQSPRYKIIEKRQSVAFWCNPISGHATLYWYQQILGQGPKLLIQFQNNGVVDDSQLPKDRFSAERLKGVDSTLKIQPAKLEDSAVYLCASSRDSKDGYTFGSGTRLTVV.

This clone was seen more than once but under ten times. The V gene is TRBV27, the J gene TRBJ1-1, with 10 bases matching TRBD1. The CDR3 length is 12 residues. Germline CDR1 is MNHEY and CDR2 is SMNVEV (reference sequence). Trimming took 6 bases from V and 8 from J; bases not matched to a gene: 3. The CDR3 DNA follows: TGTGCCAGCAGCCGGGACAGGGGCGAAGCTTTCTTT. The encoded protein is CASSRDRGEAFF.

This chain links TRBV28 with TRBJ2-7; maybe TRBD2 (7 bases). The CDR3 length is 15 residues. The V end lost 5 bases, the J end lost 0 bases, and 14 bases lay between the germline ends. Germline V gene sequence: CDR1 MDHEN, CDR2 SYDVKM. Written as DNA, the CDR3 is TGTGCCAGCAGTCGGGGAGGGGGGGCCTCCTACGAGCAGTACTTC. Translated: CASSRGGGASYEQYF.

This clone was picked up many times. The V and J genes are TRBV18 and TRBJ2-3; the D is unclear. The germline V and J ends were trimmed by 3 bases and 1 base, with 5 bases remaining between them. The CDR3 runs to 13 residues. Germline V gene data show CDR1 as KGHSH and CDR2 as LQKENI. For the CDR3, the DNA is TGTGCCAGCTCACCTCAGGGCACAGATACGCAGTATTTT. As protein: CASSPQGTDTQYF.

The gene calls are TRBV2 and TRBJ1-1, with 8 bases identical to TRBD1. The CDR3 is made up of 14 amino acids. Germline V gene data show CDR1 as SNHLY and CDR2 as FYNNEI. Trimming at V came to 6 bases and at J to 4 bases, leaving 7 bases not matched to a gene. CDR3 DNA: TGTGCCAGCAGGGTGACAGGGGACATCACTGAAGCTTTCTTT. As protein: CASRVTGDITEAFF.

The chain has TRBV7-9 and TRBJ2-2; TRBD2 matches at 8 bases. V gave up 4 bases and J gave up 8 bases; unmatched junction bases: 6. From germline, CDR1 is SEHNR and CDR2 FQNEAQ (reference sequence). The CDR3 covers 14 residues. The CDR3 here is CASSSIAGTGELFF. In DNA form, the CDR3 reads TGTGCCAGCAGCTCGATAGCGGGAACTGGGGAGCTGTTTTTT.

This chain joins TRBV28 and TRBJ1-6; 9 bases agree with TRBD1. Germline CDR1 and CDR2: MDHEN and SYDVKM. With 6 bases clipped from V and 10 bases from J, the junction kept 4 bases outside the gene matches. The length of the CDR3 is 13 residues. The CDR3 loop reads CASRQTGGSPLHF. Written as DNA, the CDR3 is TGTGCCAGCAGGCAGACAGGGGGATCACCCCTCCACTTT.

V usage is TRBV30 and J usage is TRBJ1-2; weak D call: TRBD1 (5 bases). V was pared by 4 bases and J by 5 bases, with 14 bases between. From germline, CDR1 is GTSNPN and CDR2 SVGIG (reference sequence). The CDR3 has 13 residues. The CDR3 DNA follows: TGTGCCTGGACTAGGGGCAGTCGGTATGGCTACACCTTC. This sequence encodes CAWTRGSRYGYTF.

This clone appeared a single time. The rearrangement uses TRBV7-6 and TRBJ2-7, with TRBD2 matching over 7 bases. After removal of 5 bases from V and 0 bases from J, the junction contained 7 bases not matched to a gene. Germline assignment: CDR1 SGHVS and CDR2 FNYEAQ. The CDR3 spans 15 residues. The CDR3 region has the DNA TGTGCCAGCAGCCTCAGCGGGGTCCCCTCCTACGAGCAGTACTTC. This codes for CASSLSGVPSYEQYF.

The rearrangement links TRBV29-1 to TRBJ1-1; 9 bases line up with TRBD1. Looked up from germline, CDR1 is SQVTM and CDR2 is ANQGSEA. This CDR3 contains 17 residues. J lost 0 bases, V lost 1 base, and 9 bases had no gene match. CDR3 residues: CSVEGVGDRAMNTEAFF. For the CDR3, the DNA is TGCAGCGTTGAAGGGGTGGGGGACAGGGCTATGAACACTGAAGCTTTCTTT.

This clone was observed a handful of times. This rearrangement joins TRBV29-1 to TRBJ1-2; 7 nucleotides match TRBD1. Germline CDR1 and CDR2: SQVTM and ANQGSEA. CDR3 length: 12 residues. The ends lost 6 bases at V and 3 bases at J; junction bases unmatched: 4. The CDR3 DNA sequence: TGCAGCGTGTGGCAGGGGGACTATGGCTACACCTTC. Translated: CSVWQGDYGYTF.

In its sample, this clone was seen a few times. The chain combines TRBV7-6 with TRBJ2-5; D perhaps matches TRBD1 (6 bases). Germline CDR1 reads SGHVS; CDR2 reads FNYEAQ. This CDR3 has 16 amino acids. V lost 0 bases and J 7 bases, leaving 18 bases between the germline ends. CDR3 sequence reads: CASSLAQTGPEGTQYF. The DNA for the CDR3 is TGTGCCAGCAGCTTAGCGCAGACAGGCCCTGAAGGGACCCAGTACTTC.

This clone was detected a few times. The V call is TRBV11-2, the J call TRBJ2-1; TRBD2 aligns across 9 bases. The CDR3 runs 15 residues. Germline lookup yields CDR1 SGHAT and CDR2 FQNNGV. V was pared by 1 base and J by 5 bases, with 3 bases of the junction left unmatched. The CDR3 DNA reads TGTGCCAGCAGCTTAGCTAGCGGGACCGACAATGAGCAGTTCTTC. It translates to CASSLASGTDNEQFF.

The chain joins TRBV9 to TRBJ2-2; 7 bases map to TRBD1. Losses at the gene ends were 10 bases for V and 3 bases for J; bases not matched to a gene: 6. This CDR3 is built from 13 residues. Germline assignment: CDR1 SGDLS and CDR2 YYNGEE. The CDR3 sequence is CASRDSYTGELFF. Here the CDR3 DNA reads TGTGCCTCCCGGGACAGCTACACCGGGGAGCTGTTTTTT.

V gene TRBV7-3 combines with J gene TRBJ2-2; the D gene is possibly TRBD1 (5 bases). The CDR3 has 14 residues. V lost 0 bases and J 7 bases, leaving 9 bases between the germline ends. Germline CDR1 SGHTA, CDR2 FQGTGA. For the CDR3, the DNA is TGTGCCAGCAGCTTAACAGGGGTTGGCGGGGAGCTGTTTTTT. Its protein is CASSLTGVGGELFF.

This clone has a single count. In DNA form, the CDR3 reads TGTGCCTGGATCAGTCCGGGACAGGGGGTCTATGGCTACACCTTC. Its translation: CAWISPGQGVYGYTF. V usage is TRBV30 and J usage is TRBJ1-2, with TRBD1 matching over 11 bases. J lost 4 bases, V lost 4 bases, and 8 bases had no gene match. Germline V CDR1 and CDR2: GTSNPN, SVGIG (reference sequence). The CDR3 sequence is 15 residues long.

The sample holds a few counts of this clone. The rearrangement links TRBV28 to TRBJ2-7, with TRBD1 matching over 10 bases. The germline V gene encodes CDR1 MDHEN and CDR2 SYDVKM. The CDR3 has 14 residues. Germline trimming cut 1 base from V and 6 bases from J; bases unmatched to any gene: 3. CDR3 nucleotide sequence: TGTGCCAGCAGTTTATTTCGGACAGGGGGCGAGCAGTACGTC. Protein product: CASSLFRTGGEQYV.

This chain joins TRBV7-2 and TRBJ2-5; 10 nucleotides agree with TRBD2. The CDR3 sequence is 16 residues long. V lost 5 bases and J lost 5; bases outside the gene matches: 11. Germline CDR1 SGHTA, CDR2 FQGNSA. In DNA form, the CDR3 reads TGTGCCAGCAGCCGGGGACTAGCGCGAACGGGGGAGACCCAGTACTTC. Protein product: CASSRGLARTGETQYF.

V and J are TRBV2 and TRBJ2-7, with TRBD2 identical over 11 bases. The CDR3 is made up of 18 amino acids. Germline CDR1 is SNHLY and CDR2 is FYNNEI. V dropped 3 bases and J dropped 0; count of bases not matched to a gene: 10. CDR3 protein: CASSDRGRTSGFSYEQYF. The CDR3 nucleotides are TGTGCCAGCAGTGACAGGGGGAGGACTAGCGGGTTCTCCTACGAGCAGTACTTC.

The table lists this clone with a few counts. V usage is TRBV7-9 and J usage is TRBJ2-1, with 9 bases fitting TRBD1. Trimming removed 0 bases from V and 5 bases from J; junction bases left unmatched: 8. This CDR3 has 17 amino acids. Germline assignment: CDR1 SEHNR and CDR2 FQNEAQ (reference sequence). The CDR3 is CASSLAGGQGRNNEQFF. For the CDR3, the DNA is TGTGCCAGCAGCTTAGCGGGGGGACAGGGTAGAAACAATGAGCAGTTCTTC.

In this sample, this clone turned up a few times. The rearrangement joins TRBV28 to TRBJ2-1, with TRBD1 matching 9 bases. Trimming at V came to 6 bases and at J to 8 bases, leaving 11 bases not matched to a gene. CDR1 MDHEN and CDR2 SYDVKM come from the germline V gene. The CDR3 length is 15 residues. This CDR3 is CASRATGGVGHEQFF. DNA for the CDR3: TGTGCCAGCAGGGCTACAGGGGGCGTTGGTCATGAGCAGTTCTTC.

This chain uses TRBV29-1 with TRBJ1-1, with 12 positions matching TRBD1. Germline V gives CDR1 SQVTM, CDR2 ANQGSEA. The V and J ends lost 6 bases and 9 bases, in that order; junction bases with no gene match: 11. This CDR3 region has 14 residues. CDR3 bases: TGCAGCGTCCCGAGGGGACAGGGGGCGCGGCAAGCTTTCTTT. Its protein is CSVPRGQGARQAFF. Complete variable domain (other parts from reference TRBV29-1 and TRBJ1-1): SAVISQKPSRDICQRGTSLTIQCQVDSQVTMMFWYRQQPGQSLTLIATANQGSEATYESGFVIDKFPISRPNLTFSTLTVSNMSPEDSSIYLCSVPRGQGARQAFFGQGTRLTVV.

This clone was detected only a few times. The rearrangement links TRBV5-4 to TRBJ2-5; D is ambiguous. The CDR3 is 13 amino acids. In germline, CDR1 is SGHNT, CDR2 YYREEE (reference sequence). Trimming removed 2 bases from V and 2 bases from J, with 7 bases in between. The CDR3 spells CASSFDFQETQYF. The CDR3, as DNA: TGTGCCAGCAGCTTCGACTTTCAAGAGACCCAGTACTTC. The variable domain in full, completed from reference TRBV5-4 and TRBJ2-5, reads ETGVTQSPTHLIKTRGQQVTLRCSSQSGHNTVSWYQQALGQGPQFIFQYYREEENGRGNFPPRFSGLQFPNYSSELNVNALELDDSALYLCASSFDFQETQYFGPGTRLLVL.

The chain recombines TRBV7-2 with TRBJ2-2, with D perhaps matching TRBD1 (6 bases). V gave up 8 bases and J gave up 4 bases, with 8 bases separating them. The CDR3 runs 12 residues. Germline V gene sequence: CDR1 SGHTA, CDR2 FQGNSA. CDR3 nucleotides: TGTGCCAGCGGACAGTTCACCGGGGAGCTGTTTTTT. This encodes CASGQFTGELFF. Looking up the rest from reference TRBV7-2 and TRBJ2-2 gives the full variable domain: GAGVSQSPSNKVTEKGKDVELRCDPISGHTALYWYRQSLGQGLEFLIYFQGNSAPDKSGLPSDRFSAERTGGSVSTLTIQRTQQEDSAVYLCASGQFTGELFFGEGSRLTVL.

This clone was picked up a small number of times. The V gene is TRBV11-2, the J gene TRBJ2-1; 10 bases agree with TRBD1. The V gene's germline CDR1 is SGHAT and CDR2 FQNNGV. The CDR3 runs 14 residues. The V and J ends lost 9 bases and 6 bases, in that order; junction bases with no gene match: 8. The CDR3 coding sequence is TGTGCCAGTCGCCAGGGACAGGGGTCCAATGAGCAGTTCTTC. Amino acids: CASRQGQGSNEQFF.